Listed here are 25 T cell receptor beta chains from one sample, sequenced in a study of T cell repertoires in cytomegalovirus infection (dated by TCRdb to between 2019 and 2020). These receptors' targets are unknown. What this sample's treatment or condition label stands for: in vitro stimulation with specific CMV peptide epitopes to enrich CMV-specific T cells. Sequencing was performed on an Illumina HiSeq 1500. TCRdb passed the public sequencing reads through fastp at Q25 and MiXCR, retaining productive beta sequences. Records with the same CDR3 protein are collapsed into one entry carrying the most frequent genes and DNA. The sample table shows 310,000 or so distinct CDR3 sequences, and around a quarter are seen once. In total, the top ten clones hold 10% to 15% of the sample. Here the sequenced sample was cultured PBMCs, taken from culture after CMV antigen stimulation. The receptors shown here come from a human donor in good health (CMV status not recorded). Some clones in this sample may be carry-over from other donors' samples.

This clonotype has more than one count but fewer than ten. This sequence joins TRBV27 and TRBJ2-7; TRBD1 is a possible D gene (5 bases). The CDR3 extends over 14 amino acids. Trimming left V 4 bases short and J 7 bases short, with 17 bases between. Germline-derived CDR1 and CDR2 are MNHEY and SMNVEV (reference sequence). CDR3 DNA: TGTGCCAGCAGTTCCACCCCAGGGAATCGGGAGCAGTACTTC. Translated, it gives CASSSTPGNREQYF.

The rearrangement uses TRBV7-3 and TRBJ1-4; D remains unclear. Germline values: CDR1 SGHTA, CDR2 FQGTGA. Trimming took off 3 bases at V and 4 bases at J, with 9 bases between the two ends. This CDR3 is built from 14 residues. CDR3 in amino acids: CASSFGGINEKLFF. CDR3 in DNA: TGTGCCAGCAGCTTCGGCGGAATTAATGAAAAACTGTTTTTT.

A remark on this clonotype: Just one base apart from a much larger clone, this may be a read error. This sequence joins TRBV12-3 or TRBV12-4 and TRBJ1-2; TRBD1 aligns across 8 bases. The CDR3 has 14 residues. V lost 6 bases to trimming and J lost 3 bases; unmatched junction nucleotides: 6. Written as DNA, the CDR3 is TGTGCCAGCAGCCGACAGGGGCACTACTATGGCTACACCTTC. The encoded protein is CASSRQGHYYGYTF.

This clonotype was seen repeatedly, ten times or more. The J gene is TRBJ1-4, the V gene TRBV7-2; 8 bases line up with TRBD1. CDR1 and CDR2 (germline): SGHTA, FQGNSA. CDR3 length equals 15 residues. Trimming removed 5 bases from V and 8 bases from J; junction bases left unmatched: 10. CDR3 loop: CASSMPFGQGEKLFF. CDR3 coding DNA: TGTGCCAGCAGCATGCCGTTCGGACAGGGAGAAAAACTGTTTTTT.

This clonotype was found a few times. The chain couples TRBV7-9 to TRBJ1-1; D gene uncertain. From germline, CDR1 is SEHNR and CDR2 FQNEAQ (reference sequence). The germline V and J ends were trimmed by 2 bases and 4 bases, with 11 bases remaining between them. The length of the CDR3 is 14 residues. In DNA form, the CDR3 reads TGTGCCAGCAGCTTATCCCAGCACGGCACTGAAGCTTTCTTT. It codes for CASSLSQHGTEAFF.

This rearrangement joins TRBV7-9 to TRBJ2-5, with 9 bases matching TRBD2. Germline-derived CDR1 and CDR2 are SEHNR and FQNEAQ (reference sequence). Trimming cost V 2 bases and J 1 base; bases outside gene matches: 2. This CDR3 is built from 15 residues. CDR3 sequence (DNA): TGTGCCAGCAGCTTACTAGCGGGAAGCCAAGAGACCCAGTACTTC. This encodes CASSLLAGSQETQYF.

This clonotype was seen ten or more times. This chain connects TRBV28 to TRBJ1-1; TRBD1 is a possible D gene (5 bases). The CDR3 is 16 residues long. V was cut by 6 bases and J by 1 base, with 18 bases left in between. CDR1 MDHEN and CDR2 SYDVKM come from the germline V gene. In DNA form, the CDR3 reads TGTGCCAGCAGGGTGGGGCGAAGTCCCCCGAACACTGAAGCTTTCTTT. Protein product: CASRVGRSPPNTEAFF.

CDR3 DNA: TGTGCCAGCAGCTTAGCCGGACAGGGGCCCGGGGAGCTGTTTTTT. It encodes CASSLAGQGPGELFF. The rearrangement uses TRBV7-9 and TRBJ2-2; TRBD1 matches 9 bases. With 0 bases clipped from V and 6 bases from J, the junction kept 2 bases outside the gene matches. The CDR3 length is 15 residues. CDR1 and CDR2 from the germline V gene are SEHNR and FQNEAQ (reference sequence).

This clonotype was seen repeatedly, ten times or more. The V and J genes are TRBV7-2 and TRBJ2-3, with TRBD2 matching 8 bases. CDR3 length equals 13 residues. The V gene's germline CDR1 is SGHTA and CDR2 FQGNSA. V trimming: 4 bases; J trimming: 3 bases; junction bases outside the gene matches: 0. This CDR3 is CASSSGGTDTQYF. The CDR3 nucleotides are TGTGCCAGCAGCTCGGGGGGGACAGATACGCAGTATTTT.

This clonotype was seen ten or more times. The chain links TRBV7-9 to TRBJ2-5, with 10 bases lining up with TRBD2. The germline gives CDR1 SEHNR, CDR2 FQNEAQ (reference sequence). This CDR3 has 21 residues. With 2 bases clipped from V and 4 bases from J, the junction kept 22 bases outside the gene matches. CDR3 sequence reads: CASSLRRRPLAGAASRETQYF. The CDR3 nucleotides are TGTGCCAGCAGCTTAAGGAGACGTCCCCTAGCGGGAGCGGCATCCAGAGAGACCCAGTACTTC.

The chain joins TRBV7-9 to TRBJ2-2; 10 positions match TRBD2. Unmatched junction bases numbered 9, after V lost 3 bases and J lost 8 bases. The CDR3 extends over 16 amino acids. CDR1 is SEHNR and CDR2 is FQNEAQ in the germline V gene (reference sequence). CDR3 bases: TGTGCCAGCAGCTTTTCAACTAGCGGGATAGCAGGGGAGCTGTTTTTT. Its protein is CASSFSTSGIAGELFF.

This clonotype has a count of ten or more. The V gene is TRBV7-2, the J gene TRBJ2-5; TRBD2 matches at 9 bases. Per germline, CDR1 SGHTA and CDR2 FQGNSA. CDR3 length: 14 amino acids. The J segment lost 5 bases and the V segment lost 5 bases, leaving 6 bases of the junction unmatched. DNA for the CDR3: TGTGCCAGCAGCCGCGGGGGGGCAGGGGAGACCCAGTACTTC. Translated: CASSRGGAGETQYF.

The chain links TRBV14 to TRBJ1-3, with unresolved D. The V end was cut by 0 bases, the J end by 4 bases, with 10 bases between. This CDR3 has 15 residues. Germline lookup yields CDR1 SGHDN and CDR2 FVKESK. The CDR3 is CASSQDGRRGNTIYF. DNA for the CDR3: TGTGCCAGCAGCCAAGATGGCAGGCGGGGAAACACCATATATTTT.

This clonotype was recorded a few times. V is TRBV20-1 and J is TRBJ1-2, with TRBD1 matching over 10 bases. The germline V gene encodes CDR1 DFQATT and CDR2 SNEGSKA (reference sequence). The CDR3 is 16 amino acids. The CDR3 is CSAMDRGAPANYGYTF. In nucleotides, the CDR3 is TGCAGCGCAATGGACAGGGGGGCCCCAGCTAACTATGGCTACACCTTC.

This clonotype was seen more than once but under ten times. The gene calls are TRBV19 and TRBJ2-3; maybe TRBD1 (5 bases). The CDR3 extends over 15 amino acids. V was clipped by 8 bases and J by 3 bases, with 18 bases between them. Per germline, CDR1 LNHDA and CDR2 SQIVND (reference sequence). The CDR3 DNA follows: TGTGCCAGTGGGGATGAGAGTCAGGGAACAGATACGCAGTATTTT. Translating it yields CASGDESQGTDTQYF.

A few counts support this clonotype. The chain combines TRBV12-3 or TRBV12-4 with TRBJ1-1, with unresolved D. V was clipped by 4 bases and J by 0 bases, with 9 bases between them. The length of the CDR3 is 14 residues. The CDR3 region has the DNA TGTGCCAGCAGTTCAACAGTAATGAACACTGAAGCTTTCTTT. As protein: CASSSTVMNTEAFF.

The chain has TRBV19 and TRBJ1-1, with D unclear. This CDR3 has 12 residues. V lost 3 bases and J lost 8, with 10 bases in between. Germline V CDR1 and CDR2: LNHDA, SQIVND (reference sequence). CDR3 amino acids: CASSIRQTEAFF. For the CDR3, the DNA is TGTGCCAGTAGTATCAGACAAACGGAAGCTTTCTTT.

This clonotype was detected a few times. The CDR3 loop is CASSLGAGIANQPQHF. The CDR3 DNA sequence: TGTGCCAGCAGCTTGGGTGCAGGGATCGCCAATCAGCCCCAGCATTTT. This rearrangement joins TRBV5-5 to TRBJ1-5; possible D gene TRBD1, 5 bases. Germline loops: CDR1 SGHKS, CDR2 YYEKEE (reference sequence). The CDR3 is 16 residues long. Trimming left V 0 bases short and J 3 bases short, with 13 bases between.

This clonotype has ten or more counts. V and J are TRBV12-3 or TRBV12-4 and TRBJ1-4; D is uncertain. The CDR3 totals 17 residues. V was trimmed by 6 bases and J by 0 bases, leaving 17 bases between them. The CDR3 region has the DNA TGTGCCAGCAGCAATCCCCCGATTGGAGCAACTAATGAAAAACTGTTTTTT. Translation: CASSNPPIGATNEKLFF.

CDR3 in DNA: TGTGCCAGCAGTCACGGACTAGCGGGAGGTACTGAGCAGTTCTTC. Its protein product is CASSHGLAGGTEQFF. This chain joins TRBV6-5 and TRBJ2-1; TRBD2 aligns across 14 bases. The CDR3 contains 15 residues. CDR1 is MNHEY and CDR2 is SVGAGI in the germline V gene. V lost 5 bases and J lost 9; bases outside the gene matches: 6.

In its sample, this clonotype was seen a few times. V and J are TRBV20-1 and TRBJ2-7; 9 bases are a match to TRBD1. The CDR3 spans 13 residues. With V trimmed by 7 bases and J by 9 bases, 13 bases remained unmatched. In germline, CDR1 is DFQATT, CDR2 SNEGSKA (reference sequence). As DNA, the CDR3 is TGCAGTGTTGTAGCCGGACAGGGGATGGGGCAGTACTTC. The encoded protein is CSVVAGQGMGQYF.

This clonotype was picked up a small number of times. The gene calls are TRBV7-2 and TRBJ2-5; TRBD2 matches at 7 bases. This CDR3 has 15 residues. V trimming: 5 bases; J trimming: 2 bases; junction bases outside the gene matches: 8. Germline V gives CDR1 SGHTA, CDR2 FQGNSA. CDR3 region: CASSLTSAQQETQYF. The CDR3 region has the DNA TGTGCCAGCAGCCTTACTAGCGCCCAACAAGAGACCCAGTACTTC. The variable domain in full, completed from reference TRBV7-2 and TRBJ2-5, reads GAGVSQSPSNKVTEKGKDVELRCDPISGHTALYWYRQSLGQGLEFLIYFQGNSAPDKSGLPSDRFSAERTGGSVSTLTIQRTQQEDSAVYLCASSLTSAQQETQYFGPGTRLLVL.

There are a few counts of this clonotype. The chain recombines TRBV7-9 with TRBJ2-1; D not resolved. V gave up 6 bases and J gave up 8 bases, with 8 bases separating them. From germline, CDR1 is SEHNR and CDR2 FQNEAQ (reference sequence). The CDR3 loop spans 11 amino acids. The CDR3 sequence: CASRRNDEQFF. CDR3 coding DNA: TGTGCCAGCAGACGAAACGATGAGCAGTTCTTC.

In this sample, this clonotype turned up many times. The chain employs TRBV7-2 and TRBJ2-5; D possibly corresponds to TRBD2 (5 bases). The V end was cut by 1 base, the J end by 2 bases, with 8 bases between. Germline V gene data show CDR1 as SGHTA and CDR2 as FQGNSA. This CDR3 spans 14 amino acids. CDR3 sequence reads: CASSLGGQQETQYF. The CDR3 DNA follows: TGTGCCAGCAGCTTAGGAGGGCAACAAGAGACCCAGTACTTC.

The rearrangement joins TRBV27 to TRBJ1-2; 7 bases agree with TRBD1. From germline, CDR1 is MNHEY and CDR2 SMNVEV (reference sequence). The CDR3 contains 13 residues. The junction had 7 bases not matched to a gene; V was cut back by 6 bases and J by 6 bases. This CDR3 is CASSWTGGNGYTF. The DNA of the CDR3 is TGTGCCAGCAGCTGGACAGGAGGAAATGGCTACACCTTC.